This passage covers 17 T cell receptor beta chains from one sample sequenced in a study of PD-1 blockade in classical Hodgkin lymphoma. TCRdb keeps only in-frame clones here, not all; method: immunoSEQ multiplex PCR. The sample yields tens of thousands of clones, roughly 85% seen once. Documented time point: cycle 4 day 1 (C4D1), after less than 7 weeks of nivolumab. Each patient experienced a relapse that followed autologous stem cell transplantation, and brentuximab vedotin exposure varied. Material: peripheral blood mononuclear cells (PBMCs), obtained before the fourth cycle of nivolumab. The source of these receptors is a human donor with classical Hodgkin lymphoma.

The CDR3 bases are TGTGCCAGTAGTAAAAGACGGGAGAGCTCCTACGAGCAGTACTTC. Translating it yields CASSKRRESSYEQYF. V and J are TRBV19 and TRBJ2-7, with D maybe TRBD2 (6 bases). Trimming took 4 bases from V and 0 from J, leaving 13 bases between them. CDR3 size: 15 residues. Germline V CDR1 and CDR2: LNHDA, SQIVND (reference sequence).

The chain employs TRBV5-4 and TRBJ1-6, with a weak D call TRBD1 (6 bases). With 4 bases removed from V and 5 bases from J, the gap between germline ends came to 13 bases. Germline V gives CDR1 SGHNT, CDR2 YYREEE (reference sequence). This CDR3 has 15 amino acids. CDR3: CASSVGTHNNSPLHF. The CDR3 nucleotides are TGTGCCAGCAGCGTCGGGACACATAATAATTCACCCCTCCACTTT.

The table lists this clone with a count of one. This chain uses TRBV7-9 with TRBJ2-7; D is possibly TRBD1 (6 bases). The CDR3 is 12 residues long. The germline V gene has CDR1 SEHNR and CDR2 FQNEAQ (reference sequence). Trimming left V 6 bases short and J 5 bases short, with 11 bases between. CDR3 nucleotide sequence: TGTGCCAGCAGACTACAGGGCCACGAGCAGTACTTC. Translated, it gives CASRLQGHEQYF. Full variable domain (remainder filled in from reference TRBV7-9 and TRBJ2-7): DTGVSQNPRHKITKRGQNVTFRCDPISEHNRLYWYRQTLGQGPEFLTYFQNEAQLEKSRLLSDRFSAERPKGSFSTLEIQRTEQGDSAMYLCASRLQGHEQYFGPGTRLTVT.

The V gene is TRBV2, the J gene TRBJ1-4; TRBD1 agrees at 10 bases. CDR1 is SNHLY and CDR2 is FYNNEI in the germline V gene. V trimming: 6 bases; J trimming: 1 base; junction bases outside the gene matches: 8. The CDR3 consists of 17 residues. The DNA for the CDR3 is TGTGCCAGCAGGCTACGGACAGGGGGAGGAACTAATGAAAAACTGTTTTTT. Residues: CASRLRTGGGTNEKLFF.

Points on this clone: Other DNA sequences within the sample encode an identical CDR3. The chain is built from TRBV5-1 and TRBJ2-7; D is possibly TRBD2 (7 bases). CDR3 size: 14 residues. Trimming pared 7 bases from V and 6 bases from J, leaving 20 bases between. Germline values: CDR1 SGHRS, CDR2 YFSETQ. CDR3 in DNA: TGCGCCAGCTCAACGGGATGGGGGGGCCTCGAGCAGTACTTC. This gives the protein CASSTGWGGLEQYF.

The rearrangement joins TRBV19 to TRBJ1-6; the D is unclear. Germline values: CDR1 LNHDA, CDR2 SQIVND (reference sequence). Trimming removed 5 bases at V and 11 bases at J, with 19 bases between. This CDR3 has 15 residues. In DNA form, the CDR3 reads TGTGCCAGTAGTTTATCTACGGGCAGTCTTCCACCCCTCCACTTT. Translated: CASSLSTGSLPPLHF.

This chain joins TRBV27 and TRBJ1-5; D is ambiguous. Trimming shortened V by 2 bases and J by 7 bases, and 9 bases separated the two germline ends. The CDR3 has 13 amino acids. The germline CDR1 and CDR2 sequences are MNHEY and SMNVEV (reference sequence). The CDR3 region is CASSLGVGQPQHF. The DNA of the CDR3 is TGTGCCAGCAGTTTAGGGGTGGGACAGCCCCAGCATTTT.

This chain links TRBV7-9 with TRBJ2-3, with unresolved D. Germline V gene data show CDR1 as SEHNR and CDR2 as FQNEAQ (reference sequence). The germline V and J ends were trimmed by 5 bases and 2 bases, with 8 bases remaining between them. The CDR3 is 13 residues long. CDR3 amino acids: CASSGWDTDTQYF. The DNA of the CDR3 is TGTGCCAGCAGCGGCTGGGACACAGATACGCAGTATTTT.

The V and J genes are TRBV19 and TRBJ2-3; possibly TRBD1 or TRBD2 for D (6 bases each). V lost 8 bases and J 4 bases, leaving 13 bases between the germline ends. CDR1 and CDR2 (germline): LNHDA, SQIVND (reference sequence). The CDR3 is 13 residues long. DNA of the CDR3: TGTGCCAGTGGAGGGGGGATCTCAGATACGCAGTATTTT. This codes for CASGGGISDTQYF.

The chain uses TRBV9 and TRBJ2-5; no reliable D call. Trimming shortened V by 0 bases and J by 5 bases, and 11 bases separated the two germline ends. Germline V gives CDR1 SGDLS, CDR2 YYNGEE. The CDR3 runs 14 residues. CDR3 amino acids: CASSVAARWETQYF. The CDR3 DNA is TGTGCCAGCAGCGTAGCCGCCAGGTGGGAGACCCAGTACTTC.

This chain connects TRBV14 to TRBJ2-1, with 9 bases that match TRBD2. The V and J ends lost 1 base and 7 bases, in that order; junction bases with no gene match: 8. The CDR3 has 16 amino acids. Germline loops: CDR1 SGHDN, CDR2 FVKESK. The DNA of the CDR3 is TGTGCCAGCAGCCAAGTAGGGCGGGGGGGCCTGAATGAGCAGTTCTTC. Protein sequence: CASSQVGRGGLNEQFF.

The chain combines TRBV30 with TRBJ1-2; D gene unclear. Trimming shortened V by 1 base and J by 6 bases, and 9 bases separated the two germline ends. The germline V gene has CDR1 GTSNPN and CDR2 SVGIG (reference sequence). The CDR3 spans 12 residues. The CDR3 sequence is CAWSGRVDGYTF. In DNA form, the CDR3 reads TGTGCCTGGAGTGGTAGGGTCGATGGCTACACCTTC.

J is TRBJ1-2 and V is TRBV28; possible D gene TRBD1, 5 bases. This CDR3 spans 15 amino acids. Looked up from germline, CDR1 is MDHEN and CDR2 is SYDVKM. V lost 5 bases and J lost 5, with 18 bases in between. In DNA form, the CDR3 reads TGTGCCAGCAGTCCCTTGGCTGGGGGGGTTTATGGCTACACCTTC. Encoded protein: CASSPLAGGVYGYTF.

V and J are TRBV4-1 and TRBJ2-7, with D possibly TRBD1 on 5 matching bases. Germline lookup yields CDR1 MGHRA and CDR2 YSYEKL. The CDR3 sequence is 14 residues long. V was cut by 0 bases and J by 1 base, with 7 bases left in between. The CDR3 region is CASSQDDSSYEQYF. CDR3 in DNA: TGCGCCAGCAGCCAAGATGACAGTTCCTACGAGCAGTACTTC.

The J gene is TRBJ2-3, the V gene TRBV5-1; D may match TRBD1 or TRBD2 (5 bases each). This CDR3 contains 16 residues. Germline V CDR1 and CDR2: SGHRS, YFSETQ. Trimming cost V 0 bases and J 2 bases, with 13 bases left between them. The CDR3 sequence is CASSLVGDLPTDTQYF. CDR3 coding DNA: TGCGCCAGCAGCTTGGTGGGGGACCTTCCCACAGATACGCAGTATTTT.

This clone was picked up one time. CDR3 bases: TGTGCCACCAGCGGGGGAGGGACCGCCGCCGTTGGCTACACCTTC. Protein: CATSGGGTAAVGYTF. J is TRBJ1-2 and V is TRBV15, with a weak D call TRBD1 (5 bases). Germline V gene data show CDR1 as LNHNV and CDR2 as YYDKDF (reference sequence). This CDR3 contains 15 residues. Trimming shortened V by 5 bases and J by 7 bases, and 20 bases separated the two germline ends.

The chain uses TRBV5-4 and TRBJ2-2; D perhaps matches TRBD1 (6 bases). Germline CDR1 SGHNT, CDR2 YYREEE (reference sequence). Trimming took off 6 bases at V and 7 bases at J, with 16 bases between the two ends. CDR3 length: 14 amino acids. The DNA for the CDR3 is TGTGCCAGCAAGGACACAGGGAAGGGCGGGGAGCTGTTTTTT. Translated: CASKDTGKGGELFF.